This entry is about one T cell receptor beta chain. The length of the CDR3 is 15 residues. CDR1 and CDR2 from the germline V gene are ENHRY and SYGVKD. Trimming took 2 bases from V and 6 from J; bases not matched to a gene: 8. These data are taken from a study of blood T cell repertoires in COVID-19. As for the study in general: Donors in the United States, Italy and Spain gave samples during acute or convalescent COVID-19. T cells, B-cell-depleted T cells, or PBMCs provided the cDNA or gDNA that served as material.

In the original workflow: For nucleated cells, counts were estimated from reference gene primer amplification. Clones were read by immunoSEQ multiplex PCR, and TCRdb kept only the in-frame ones, dropping some. That table supplies the V and J calls and clone size; D and trimming were determined from the DNA. Of fewer than 130,000 clones listed, 76% are singletons. This TCR was sampled from a woman older than 75 with acute or convalescent COVID-19. The rearrangement links TRBV10-3 to TRBJ2-3; 7 nucleotides line up with TRBD1. The sample consisted of peripheral blood. The CDR3 bases are TGTGCCATCAGTGAGCAGGGGGACCCCTCCGATACGCAGTATTTT. Its protein is CAISEQGDPSDTQYF.